One and the same sample provided the 32 T cell receptor beta chains below, sequenced in a study of blood T cells in healthy people across ages. Together with a sample-barcoded 5' primer, a J-beta primer mix was included in a second PCR lasting roughly 6 to 12 cycles. TCRdb reanalysed the 5' RACE reads using MiXCR and keeps one entry per CDR3 protein. In the table there are some 1.5 million distinct CDR3 sequences, over 25% of which are singletons. The specimen sequenced was blood. Every receptor here comes from a young woman in good health.

Only a few counts were recorded for this clonotype. The V call is TRBV7-2, the J call TRBJ2-4; the D gene is possibly TRBD2 (7 bases). V shed 0 bases and J shed 8 bases, with 14 bases lying between them. The CDR3 covers 15 residues. Germline V gives CDR1 SGHTA, CDR2 FQGNSA. CDR3 nucleotide sequence: TGTGCCAGCAGCTTAGCGGGGGGGCATGTCGACATTCAGTACTTC. Translation gives CASSLAGGHVDIQYF. The complete variable domain, with remaining parts taken from reference TRBV7-2 and TRBJ2-4, reads GAGVSQSPSNKVTEKGKDVELRCDPISGHTALYWYRQSLGQGLEFLIYFQGNSAPDKSGLPSDRFSAERTGGSVSTLTIQRTQQEDSAVYLCASSLAGGHVDIQYFGAGTRLSVL.

This chain connects TRBV14 to TRBJ2-1; the D call may be TRBD1 or TRBD2 (5 bases each). V was cut by 0 bases and J by 0 bases, with 15 bases left in between. CDR1 is SGHDN, CDR2 FVKESK, per germline. This CDR3 has 18 amino acids. DNA of the CDR3: TGTGCCAGCAGCCAAGAAGGAGCGGCAGGGATCTCCTACAATGAGCAGTTCTTC. Its translation: CASSQEGAAGISYNEQFF.

This clonotype turned up a few times. CDR3 sequence reads: CSARPPGNQPQHF. CDR3 in DNA: TGCAGTGCTAGACCTCCGGGCAATCAGCCCCAGCATTTT. This chain joins TRBV20-1 and TRBJ1-5; D unclear. CDR3 size: 13 residues. The V end was cut by 2 bases, the J end by 2 bases, with 7 bases between. Looked up from germline, CDR1 is DFQATT and CDR2 is SNEGSKA (reference sequence).

A word on this clonotype: One base away lies a much larger clone, so this may be a sequencing read error. The genes are TRBV20-1 and TRBJ2-3; 12 nucleotides line up with TRBD2. From germline, CDR1 is DFQATT and CDR2 SNEGSKA (reference sequence). This CDR3 comprises 14 residues. Germline trimming cut 4 bases from V and 6 bases from J; bases unmatched to any gene: 5. Written as DNA, the CDR3 is TGCAGTGCTAAAGCTAGCGGGAGGGACGATACGCAGTATTTT. Amino acid sequence: CSAKASGRDDTQYF.

In this sample, this clonotype turned up a few times. The chain links TRBV15 to TRBJ2-5, with TRBD1 matching over 8 bases. The CDR3 is made up of 15 amino acids. Germline values: CDR1 LNHNV, CDR2 YYDKDF (reference sequence). Trimming cost V 3 bases and J 5 bases; bases outside gene matches: 8. DNA of the CDR3: TGTGCCACCAGCAGCGACAGGGGTCTATTTGAGACCCAGTACTTC. Translating gives CATSSDRGLFETQYF.

This clonotype appeared a few times. V gene TRBV12-3 or TRBV12-4 combines with J gene TRBJ1-4; the match to TRBD1 covers 11 bases. The length of the CDR3 is 15 residues. V shed 6 bases, J shed 2 bases, and the junction held 2 bases outside the gene matches. The CDR3 region is CASRDRGRTNEKLFF. The CDR3 coding sequence is TGTGCCAGCAGGGACAGGGGGCGGACTAATGAAAAACTGTTTTTT.

This clonotype was seen at least ten times. The V call is TRBV20-1, the J call TRBJ1-2, with 8 bases fitting TRBD1. The CDR3 has 12 amino acids. V dropped 6 bases and J dropped 4; count of bases not matched to a gene: 4. CDR1 is DFQATT, CDR2 SNEGSKA, per germline (reference sequence). In nucleotides, the CDR3 is TGCAGTGCAAAACAGGGGGGCTATGGCTACACCTTC. This codes for CSAKQGGYGYTF.

This clonotype was counted many times. This chain uses TRBV20-1 with TRBJ1-6; D ambiguous. Germline loops: CDR1 DFQATT, CDR2 SNEGSKA (reference sequence). The CDR3 loop spans 14 amino acids. V lost 0 bases and J 0 bases, leaving 3 bases between the germline ends. CDR3: CSARDGSYNSPLHF. In nucleotides, the CDR3 is TGCAGTGCTAGAGACGGCTCCTATAATTCACCCCTCCACTTT.

The chain joins TRBV20-1 to TRBJ2-1; 7 bases match TRBD2. From germline, CDR1 is DFQATT and CDR2 SNEGSKA (reference sequence). V was clipped by 7 bases and J by 8 bases; unmatched bases: 5. CDR3 length equals 11 residues. This chain's CDR3 is CSVERGDEQFF. CDR3 DNA: TGCAGTGTAGAGCGGGGCGATGAGCAGTTCTTC.

This chain links TRBV5-5 with TRBJ2-7, with 8 nucleotides matching TRBD1. The J call may be faulty, since TRBJ2-5 better matches the DNA end. Looked up from germline, CDR1 is SGHKS and CDR2 is YYEKEE (reference sequence). The CDR3 is 14 amino acids. CDR3 DNA: TGTGCCAGCAGCTATACTGGACAGGGTGGGACCCAGTACTTC. It translates to CASSYTGQGGTQYF.

The chain joins TRBV7-2 to TRBJ2-3; 9 nucleotides match TRBD1. V was clipped by 2 bases and J by 2 bases; unmatched bases: 5. The CDR3 spans 16 residues. Per germline, CDR1 SGHTA and CDR2 FQGNSA. DNA of the CDR3: TGTGCCAGCAGCTTAACCGGGACAGGGACCACAGATACGCAGTATTTT. It translates to CASSLTGTGTTDTQYF.

This clonotype turned up a few times. The junction departs from the called germline gene at one end, perhaps through a read error. J is TRBJ2-4 and V is TRBV4-1; D unclear. The CDR3 runs 15 residues. Per germline, CDR1 MGHRA and CDR2 YSYEKL. The CDR3 loop is CASNQRPLAKNIQYF. CDR3 nucleotides: TGCGCCAGCAACCAAAGACCACTAGCCAAAAACATTCAGTACTTC.

In this sample, this clonotype turned up many times. V usage is TRBV6-2 or TRBV6-3 and J usage is TRBJ2-1; D not certain. The CDR3 extends over 13 amino acids. Germline CDR1 reads MNHEY; CDR2 reads SVGEGT. The V end lost 6 bases, the J end lost 1 base, and 7 bases lay between the germline ends. The CDR3 DNA sequence: TGTGCCAGCAGGGCTCCGTCCTACAATGAGCAGTTCTTC. Translation: CASRAPSYNEQFF.

This sequence joins TRBV5-5 and TRBJ2-1; 13 bases match TRBD2. Looked up from germline, CDR1 is SGHKS and CDR2 is YYEKEE (reference sequence). The CDR3 extends over 16 amino acids. The ends lost 0 bases at V and 8 bases at J; junction bases unmatched: 5. The CDR3 DNA reads TGTGCCAGCAGCTTGGTAACTAGCGGGAGGGCCCATGAGCAGTTCTTC. The encoded protein is CASSLVTSGRAHEQFF.

The chain has TRBV20-1 and TRBJ2-7; weak D call: TRBD2 (6 bases). This CDR3 is 13 amino acids long. CDR1 and CDR2 (germline): DFQATT, SNEGSKA (reference sequence). Trimming took 6 bases from V and 3 from J, leaving 15 bases between them. The CDR3 nucleotides are TGCAGTGCAAGCCCGGGGGAGAGCTACGAGCAGTACTTC. It yields the protein CSASPGESYEQYF.

This clonotype was counted ten times or more. The chain carries TRBV9 and TRBJ1-2, with D uncertain. V lost 4 bases and J 6 bases, leaving 16 bases between the germline ends. The CDR3 is made up of 14 amino acids. Per the germline V gene, CDR1 is SGDLS and CDR2 is YYNGEE. The CDR3 DNA follows: TGTGCCAGCAGCCCCAGCCGCCGTGCCCATGGCTACACCTTC. Translated, it gives CASSPSRRAHGYTF.

A few counts support this clonotype. V and J are TRBV12-5 and TRBJ2-2; no reliable D call. Germline V gives CDR1 LGHNT, CDR2 FRNRAP. CDR3 length: 14 amino acids. V was cut by 7 bases and J by 4 bases, with 13 bases left in between. In DNA form, the CDR3 reads TGTGCTAGTGCCCCGATGGTCGGCACCGGGGAGCTGTTTTTT. It is translated as CASAPMVGTGELFF.

This clonotype was counted many times. V usage is TRBV15 and J usage is TRBJ2-5; possible D gene TRBD1, 5 bases. Trimming took off 0 bases at V and 4 bases at J, with 12 bases between the two ends. The CDR3 runs 15 residues. Germline V CDR1 and CDR2: LNHNV, YYDKDF (reference sequence). CDR3 protein: CATSRDSQGRETQYF. The CDR3, as DNA: TGTGCCACCAGCAGAGATTCGCAGGGAAGAGAGACCCAGTACTTC.

This rearrangement joins TRBV5-1 to TRBJ2-1; D remains unclear. Germline loops: CDR1 SGHRS, CDR2 YFSETQ. V was trimmed by 2 bases and J by 0 bases, leaving 15 bases between them. The CDR3 spans 17 residues. In nucleotides, the CDR3 is TGCGCCAGCAGCTTACGCGGCCCCCGGAACTCCTACAATGAGCAGTTCTTC. This sequence encodes CASSLRGPRNSYNEQFF.

This clonotype was detected only once. The chain uses TRBV5-1 and TRBJ2-2; D ambiguous. This CDR3 contains 15 residues. Germline V gives CDR1 SGHRS, CDR2 YFSETQ. With 2 bases removed from V and 3 bases from J, the gap between germline ends came to 11 bases. The chain's CDR3 is CASSLDTPDTGELFF. Written as DNA, the CDR3 is TGCGCCAGCAGCTTAGACACGCCTGACACCGGGGAGCTGTTTTTT.

This clonotype was counted between two and nine times. The chain combines TRBV12-3 or TRBV12-4 with TRBJ2-1, with D tentatively TRBD2 (6 bases). Trimming took 1 base from V and 7 from J, leaving 14 bases between them. The CDR3 is 15 amino acids. CDR3 in amino acids: CASSLEPGVWNEQFF. DNA for the CDR3: TGTGCCAGCAGTTTAGAGCCGGGGGTCTGGAATGAGCAGTTCTTC.

This clonotype was recorded many times. This chain joins TRBV7-9 and TRBJ2-7; 7 positions match TRBD1. The CDR3 is made up of 12 amino acids. With 5 bases clipped from V and 5 bases from J, the junction kept 3 bases outside the gene matches. Germline V gene sequence: CDR1 SEHNR, CDR2 FQNEAQ (reference sequence). The CDR3 DNA follows: TGTGCCAGCAGCCGACAGGGTGACGAGCAGTACTTC. This gives the protein CASSRQGDEQYF.

This clonotype was observed many times. The chain recombines TRBV4-2 with TRBJ2-7, with D hard to call. The germline gives CDR1 LGHNA, CDR2 YNFKEQ. The CDR3 extends over 16 amino acids. V gave up 0 bases and J gave up 1 base, with 13 bases separating them. The CDR3 loop is CASSQEPGELSYEQYF. CDR3 DNA sequence: TGTGCCAGCAGCCAAGAACCAGGAGAGTTGTCCTACGAGCAGTACTTC.

Only a few counts were recorded for this clonotype. The chain joins TRBV7-2 to TRBJ1-6; a weak D match, TRBD1 (5 bases). Germline CDR1 and CDR2: SGHTA and FQGNSA. Trimming pared 1 base from V and 7 bases from J, leaving 11 bases between. This CDR3 is built from 15 residues. In DNA form, the CDR3 reads TGTGCCAGCAGCTTAGGGGGGGAAAGGAATTCACCCCTCCACTTT. Encoded protein: CASSLGGERNSPLHF.

The V and J genes are TRBV4-3 and TRBJ2-1; possibly TRBD2 for D (6 bases). The CDR3 runs 16 residues. V shed 0 bases and J shed 7 bases, with 16 bases lying between them. Germline V gene data show CDR1 as LGHNA and CDR2 as YSLEER. CDR3 protein: CASSQDQGLKRNEQFF. DNA of the CDR3: TGCGCCAGCAGCCAAGATCAGGGACTGAAGAGGAATGAGCAGTTCTTC.

Many counts were recorded for this clonotype. This chain joins TRBV5-1 and TRBJ1-2; unclear D gene. Looked up from germline, CDR1 is SGHRS and CDR2 is YFSETQ. The CDR3 runs 12 residues. V shed 0 bases and J shed 6 bases, with 6 bases lying between them. The CDR3 bases are TGCGCCAGCAGCTTGGATCAGGATGGCTACACCTTC. This codes for CASSLDQDGYTF.

This clonotype was observed a handful of times. This chain links TRBV11-2 with TRBJ1-1; D uncertain. Trimming cost V 3 bases and J 3 bases, with 8 bases left between them. From germline, CDR1 is SGHAT and CDR2 FQNNGV. The CDR3 is 13 residues long. In nucleotides, the CDR3 is TGTGCCAGCAGCTTTTCGGAACACACTGAAGCTTTCTTT. It codes for CASSFSEHTEAFF. Full variable domain (rest looked up from reference TRBV11-2 and TRBJ1-1): EAGVAQSPRYKIIEKRQSVAFWCNPISGHATLYWYQQILGQGPKLLIQFQNNGVVDDSQLPKDRFSAERLKGVDSTLKIQPAKLEDSAVYLCASSFSEHTEAFFGQGTRLTVV.

Details on this clonotype: Compared with germline, one end of the junction differs, possibly owing to a read error. This chain joins TRBV12-3 or TRBV12-4 and TRBJ2-3, with D maybe TRBD2 (7 bases). The CDR3 is 15 residues long. Here the CDR3 reads CASSPLGGGADAQYF. As DNA, the CDR3 is TGTGCCAGCAGCCCACTAGGGGGAGGGGCAGATGCGCAGTATTTT.

This clonotype was seen only a few times. V is TRBV2 and J is TRBJ2-6; TRBD1 matches at 7 bases. In germline, CDR1 is SNHLY, CDR2 FYNNEI. V lost 4 bases to trimming and J lost 8 bases; unmatched junction nucleotides: 11. The CDR3 consists of 16 residues. In nucleotides, the CDR3 is TGTGCCAGCAGTGGTTCAGGGGGTGGTGGTACCAACGTCCTGACTTTC. It yields the protein CASSGSGGGGTNVLTF.

Notes on this clonotype: With a much larger clone just one base away, this may be a read error. This rearrangement joins TRBV10-1 to TRBJ2-1; D may be TRBD1 or TRBD2 (5 bases each). The germline V gene encodes CDR1 WNHNN and CDR2 SYGVQD (reference sequence). This CDR3 is built from 16 residues. DNA of the CDR3: TGCGCCAGCAGCGATGGGACGGATCCTAGCCACAATGATCAGTTCTTC. This translates into CASSDGTDPSHNDQFF.

The chain has TRBV7-2 and TRBJ1-2, with D perhaps TRBD1 (5 bases). CDR3 length: 15 residues. Germline V CDR1 and CDR2: SGHTA, FQGNSA. The V end was cut by 1 base, the J end by 6 bases, with 15 bases between. CDR3 protein: CASSLEPGSQDGYTF. The CDR3, as DNA: TGTGCCAGCAGCTTAGAGCCAGGGAGCCAGGATGGCTACACCTTC.

This clonotype was detected a few times. This chain links TRBV9 with TRBJ2-3; D gene unclear. CDR1 is SGDLS and CDR2 is YYNGEE in the germline V gene. CDR3 size: 15 residues. Trimming removed 1 base from V and 0 bases from J, with 9 bases in between. The CDR3 coding sequence is TGTGCCAGCAGCGTAAGTTTCTCTAGCACAGATACGCAGTATTTT. Translated, it gives CASSVSFSSTDTQYF.